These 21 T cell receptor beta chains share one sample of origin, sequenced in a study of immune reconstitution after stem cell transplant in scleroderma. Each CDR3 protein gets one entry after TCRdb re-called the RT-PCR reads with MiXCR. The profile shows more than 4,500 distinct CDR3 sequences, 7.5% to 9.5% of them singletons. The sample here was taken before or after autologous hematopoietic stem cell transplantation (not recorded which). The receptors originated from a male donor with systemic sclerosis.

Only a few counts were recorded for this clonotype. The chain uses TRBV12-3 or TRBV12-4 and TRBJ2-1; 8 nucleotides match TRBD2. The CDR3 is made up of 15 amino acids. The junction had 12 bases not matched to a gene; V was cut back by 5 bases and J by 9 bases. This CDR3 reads CASSTLGGAPGEQFF. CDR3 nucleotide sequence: TGTGCCAGCAGTACCCTCGGGGGGGCCCCCGGTGAGCAGTTCTTC.

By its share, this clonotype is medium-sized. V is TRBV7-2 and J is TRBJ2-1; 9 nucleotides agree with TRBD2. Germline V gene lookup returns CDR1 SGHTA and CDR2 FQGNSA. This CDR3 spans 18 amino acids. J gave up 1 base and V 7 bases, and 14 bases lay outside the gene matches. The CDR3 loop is CASTSSSGIVISYNEQFF. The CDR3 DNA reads TGTGCCAGCACCTCATCTAGCGGGATCGTCATTTCCTACAATGAGCAGTTCTTC.

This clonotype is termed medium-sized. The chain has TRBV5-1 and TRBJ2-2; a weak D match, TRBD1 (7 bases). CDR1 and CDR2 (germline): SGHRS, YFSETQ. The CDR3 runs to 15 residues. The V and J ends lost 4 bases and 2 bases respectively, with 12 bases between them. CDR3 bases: TGCGCCAGCAGCATGCGGGACAGCAACACCGGGGAGCTGTTTTTT. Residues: CASSMRDSNTGELFF.

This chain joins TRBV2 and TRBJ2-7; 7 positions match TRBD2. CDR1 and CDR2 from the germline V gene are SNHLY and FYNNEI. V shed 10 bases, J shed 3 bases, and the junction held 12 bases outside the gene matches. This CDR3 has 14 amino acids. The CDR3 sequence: CATKRDYGDYEQYF. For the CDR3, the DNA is TGTGCCACCAAGAGGGACTACGGGGACTACGAGCAGTACTTC.

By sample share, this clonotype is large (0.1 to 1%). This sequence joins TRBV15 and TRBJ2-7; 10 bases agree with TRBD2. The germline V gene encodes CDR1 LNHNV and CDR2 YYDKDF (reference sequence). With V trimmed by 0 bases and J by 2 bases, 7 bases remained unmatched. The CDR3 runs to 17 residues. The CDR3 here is CATSRDSSGSLTYEQYF. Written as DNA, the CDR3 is TGTGCCACCAGCAGAGATTCTAGCGGGAGTCTCACCTACGAGCAGTACTTC.

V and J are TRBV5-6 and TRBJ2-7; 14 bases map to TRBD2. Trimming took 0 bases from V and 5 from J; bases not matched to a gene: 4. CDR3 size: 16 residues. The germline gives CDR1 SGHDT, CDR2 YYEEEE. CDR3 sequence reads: CASSLGLAGGFHEQYF. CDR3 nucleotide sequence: TGTGCCAGCAGCTTGGGACTAGCGGGGGGGTTCCACGAGCAGTACTTC.

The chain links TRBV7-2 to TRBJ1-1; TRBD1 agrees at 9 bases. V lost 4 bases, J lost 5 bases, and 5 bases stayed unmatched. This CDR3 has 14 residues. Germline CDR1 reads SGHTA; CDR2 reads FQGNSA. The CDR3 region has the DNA TGTGCCAGCAGCTATTATGACAGGGGGACTGAAGCTTTCTTT. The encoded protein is CASSYYDRGTEAFF. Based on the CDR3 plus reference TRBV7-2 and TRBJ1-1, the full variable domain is GAGVSQSPSNKVTEKGKDVELRCDPISGHTALYWYRQSLGQGLEFLIYFQGNSAPDKSGLPSDRFSAERTGGSVSTLTIQRTQQEDSAVYLCASSYYDRGTEAFFGQGTRLTVV.

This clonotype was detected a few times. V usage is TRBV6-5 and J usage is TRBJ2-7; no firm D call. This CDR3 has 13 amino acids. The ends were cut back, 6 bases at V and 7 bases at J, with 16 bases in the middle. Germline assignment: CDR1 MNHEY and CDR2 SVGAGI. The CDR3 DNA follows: TGTGCCAGCAGCCCGAGGAACTTAGGAGAGCAGTACTTC. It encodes CASSPRNLGEQYF.

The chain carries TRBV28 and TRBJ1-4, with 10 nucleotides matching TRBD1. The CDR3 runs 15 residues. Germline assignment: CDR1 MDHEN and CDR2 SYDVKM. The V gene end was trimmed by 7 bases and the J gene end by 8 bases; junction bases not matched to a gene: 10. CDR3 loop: CASTSYGTGVEKLFF. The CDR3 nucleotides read TGTGCCAGCACTTCGTACGGGACAGGGGTCGAAAAACTGTTTTTT. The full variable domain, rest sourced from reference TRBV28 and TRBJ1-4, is DVKVTQSSRYLVKRTGEKVFLECVQDMDHENMFWYRQDPGLGLRLIYFSYDVKMKEKGDIPEGYSVSREKKERFSLILESASTNQTSMYLCASTSYGTGVEKLFFGSGTQLSVL.

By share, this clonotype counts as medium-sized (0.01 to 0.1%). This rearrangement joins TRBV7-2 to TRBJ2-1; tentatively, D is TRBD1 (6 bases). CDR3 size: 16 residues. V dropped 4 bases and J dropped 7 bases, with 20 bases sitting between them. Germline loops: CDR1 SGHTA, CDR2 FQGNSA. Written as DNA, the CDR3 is TGTGCCAGCAGCTCCCCAAACAGGGTTGAAGTGAATGAGCAGTTCTTC. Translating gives CASSSPNRVEVNEQFF.

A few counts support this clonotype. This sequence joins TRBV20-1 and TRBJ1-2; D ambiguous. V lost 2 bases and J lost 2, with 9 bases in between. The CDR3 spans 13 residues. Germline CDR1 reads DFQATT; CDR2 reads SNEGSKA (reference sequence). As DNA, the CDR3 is TGCAGTGCTAGAATGTCCACGAACTATGGCTACACCTTC. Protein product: CSARMSTNYGYTF.

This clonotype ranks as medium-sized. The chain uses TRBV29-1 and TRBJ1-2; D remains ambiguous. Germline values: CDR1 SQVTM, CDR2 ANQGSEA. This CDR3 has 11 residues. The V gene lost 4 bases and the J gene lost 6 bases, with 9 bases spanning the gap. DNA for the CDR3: TGCAGCGTTGTGCGGGAGAATGGCTACACCTTC. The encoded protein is CSVVRENGYTF.

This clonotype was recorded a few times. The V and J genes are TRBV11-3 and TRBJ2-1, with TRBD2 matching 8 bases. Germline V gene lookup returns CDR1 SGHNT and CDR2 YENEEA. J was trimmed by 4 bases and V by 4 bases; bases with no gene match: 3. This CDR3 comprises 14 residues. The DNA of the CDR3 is TGTGCCAGCAGCTCAGGGACTAGTTACAATGAGCAGTTCTTC. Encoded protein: CASSSGTSYNEQFF.

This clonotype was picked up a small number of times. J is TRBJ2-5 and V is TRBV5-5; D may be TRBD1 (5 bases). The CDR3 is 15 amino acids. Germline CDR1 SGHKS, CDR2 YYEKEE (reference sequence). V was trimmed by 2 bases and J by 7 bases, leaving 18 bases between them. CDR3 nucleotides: TGTGCCAGCAGCTTAGGGGCTGGCGGCGAGAGGACCCAGTACTTC. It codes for CASSLGAGGERTQYF.

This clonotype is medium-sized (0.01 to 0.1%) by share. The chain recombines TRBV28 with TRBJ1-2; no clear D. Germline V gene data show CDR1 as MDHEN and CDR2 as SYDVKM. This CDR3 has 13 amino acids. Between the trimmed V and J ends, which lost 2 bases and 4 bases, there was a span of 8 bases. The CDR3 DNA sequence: TGTGCCAGCAGTTTAGGGCAGCGCTATGGCTACACCTTC. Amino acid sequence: CASSLGQRYGYTF.

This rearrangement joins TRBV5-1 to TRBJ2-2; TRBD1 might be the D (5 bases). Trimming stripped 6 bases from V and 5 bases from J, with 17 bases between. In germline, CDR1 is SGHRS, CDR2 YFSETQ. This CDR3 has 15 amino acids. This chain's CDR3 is CASNSGQGATGELFF. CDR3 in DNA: TGCGCCAGCAACTCAGGGCAGGGTGCAACCGGGGAGCTGTTTTTT.

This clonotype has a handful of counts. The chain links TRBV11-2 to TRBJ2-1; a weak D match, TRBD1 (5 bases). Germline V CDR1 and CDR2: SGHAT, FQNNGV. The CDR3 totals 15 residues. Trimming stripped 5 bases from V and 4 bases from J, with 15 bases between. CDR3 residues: CASSQAGSGYNEQFF. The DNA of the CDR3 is TGTGCCAGCAGCCAAGCCGGTTCAGGGTACAATGAGCAGTTCTTC.

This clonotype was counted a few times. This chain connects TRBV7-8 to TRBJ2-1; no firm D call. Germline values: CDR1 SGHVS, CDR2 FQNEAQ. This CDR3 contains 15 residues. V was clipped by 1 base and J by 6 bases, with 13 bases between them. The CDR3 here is CASSLVLLWSNEQFF. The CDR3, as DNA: TGTGCCAGCAGCTTAGTGTTATTGTGGAGCAATGAGCAGTTCTTC. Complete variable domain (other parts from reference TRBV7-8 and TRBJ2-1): GAGVSQSPRYKVAKRGQDVALRCDPISGHVSLFWYQQALGQGPEFLTYFQNEAQLDKSGLPSDRFFAERPEGSVSTLKIQRTQQEDSAVYLCASSLVLLWSNEQFFGPGTRLTVL.

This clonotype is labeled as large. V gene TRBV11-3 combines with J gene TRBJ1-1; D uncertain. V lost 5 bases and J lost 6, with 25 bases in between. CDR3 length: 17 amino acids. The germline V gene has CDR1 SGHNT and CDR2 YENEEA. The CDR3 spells CASSPNLAAGLFSEAFF. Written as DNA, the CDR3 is TGTGCCAGCAGCCCGAATTTGGCGGCAGGACTATTCTCTGAAGCTTTCTTT.

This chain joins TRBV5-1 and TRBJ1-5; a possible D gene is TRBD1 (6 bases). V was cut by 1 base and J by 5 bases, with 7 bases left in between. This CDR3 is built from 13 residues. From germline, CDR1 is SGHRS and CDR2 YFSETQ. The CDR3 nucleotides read TGCGCCAGCAGCTTGCGGGGGCATCAGCCCCAGCATTTT. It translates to CASSLRGHQPQHF. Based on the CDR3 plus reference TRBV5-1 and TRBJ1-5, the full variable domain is KAGVTQTPRYLIKTRGQQVTLSCSPISGHRSVSWYQQTPGQGLQFLFEYFSETQRNKGNFPGRFSGRQFSNSRSEMNVSTLELGDSALYLCASSLRGHQPQHFGDGTRLSIL.

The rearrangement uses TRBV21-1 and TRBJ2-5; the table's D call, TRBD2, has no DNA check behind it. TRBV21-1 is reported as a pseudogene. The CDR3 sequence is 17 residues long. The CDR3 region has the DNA TGTGCCAGCAGCAAAGGGGAGCGGGAATGGTTCGGGGAGACCCAGTACTTC. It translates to CASSKGEREWFGETQYF.